This T cell receptor beta chain derives from a study of blood T cell repertoires in COVID-19. Study at large: Nucleic acid was either cDNA or gDNA, and it came from T cells, B-cell-depleted T cells, or PBMCs.

The CDR3 consists of 16 residues. V trimming: 2 bases; J trimming: 3 bases; junction bases outside the gene matches: 8. CDR1 is LGHDT, CDR2 YNNKEL, per germline (reference sequence). Some clones are missing from TCRdb's copy, which holds only in-frame ones; the method was immunoSEQ multiplex PCR. The sample has 130,000 or so clones, approximately 86% seen once. The source material was peripheral blood. The rearrangement uses TRBV3-1 (or the pseudogene TRBV3-2) and TRBJ2-7, with TRBD1 matching over 9 bases. The sequence was collected from an older woman with acute or convalescent COVID-19. The CDR3, as DNA: TGTGCCAGCAGCCAAAAGAGGGGGACAGGGCGCTACGAGCAGTACTTC. Amino acids: CASSQKRGTGRYEQYF.